The sequence of this TCR beta chain was determined in a study of Ad26.COV2.S vaccination and SARS-CoV-2 variants. The sample holds one count of this clone. The V end was cut by 2 bases, the J end by 7 bases, with 9 bases between. Germline CDR1 ENHRY, CDR2 SYGVKD. The CDR3 is 13 residues long. Libraries were prepared by immunoSEQ multiplex PCR; TCRdb keeps only in-frame clonotypes and omits some of them. The sample includes about 680,000 clones, 89% of them seen just once. Noted treatment: over 15 received Ad26.COV2.S at low or high dose, single or two shots; roughly five received placebo; per-sample allocation not given. Collection of samples fell on day 63 after the first vaccine or placebo injection.

The gene calls are TRBV10-3 and TRBJ1-5; D is unresolved. Sequencing used peripheral blood, obtained in a trial of Ad26.COV2.S vaccine versus placebo. The origin of this receptor is a person aged 18 to 59 who received the Ad26.COV2.S COVID-19 vaccine or a placebo. This chain's CDR3 is CAISEGSLQPQHF. CDR3 DNA sequence: TGTGCCATCAGTGAGGGCTCCCTACAGCCCCAGCATTTT.